The clone carrying this T cell receptor beta chain was picked up one time. Its specificity is unknown. The data were taken from a study of OX40 agonist ivuxolimab in advanced cancers. About the research overall: Head and neck, renal cell, melanoma or hepatocellular carcinoma were the cancers that dose-escalation patients had. Overall study results and limits: There were, on average, more expanded clones in CD8+ T cells than in CD4+.

CDR3 length equals 14 residues. Trimming took 5 bases from V and 3 from J, leaving 13 bases between them. Germline V gives CDR1 MDHEN, CDR2 SYDVKM. Sequencing was performed with immunoSEQ multiplex PCR; in TCRdb, only in-frame clones are kept and a portion is missing. The sample includes approximately 130,000 clones, roughly nine tenths of them seen just once. The chain links TRBV28 to TRBJ1-2; TRBD1 is a possible D gene (6 bases). This sequence originates from an adult with an advanced solid tumor such as melanoma, head and neck, liver or kidney cancer. Sequenced here: CD4+ or CD8+ T cells sorted from blood, sampled in a trial of the OX40 agonist ivuxolimab. The CDR3 region is CASSLGQADYGYTF. The CDR3 nucleotides are TGTGCCAGCAGTCTGGGACAAGCCGACTATGGCTACACCTTC.